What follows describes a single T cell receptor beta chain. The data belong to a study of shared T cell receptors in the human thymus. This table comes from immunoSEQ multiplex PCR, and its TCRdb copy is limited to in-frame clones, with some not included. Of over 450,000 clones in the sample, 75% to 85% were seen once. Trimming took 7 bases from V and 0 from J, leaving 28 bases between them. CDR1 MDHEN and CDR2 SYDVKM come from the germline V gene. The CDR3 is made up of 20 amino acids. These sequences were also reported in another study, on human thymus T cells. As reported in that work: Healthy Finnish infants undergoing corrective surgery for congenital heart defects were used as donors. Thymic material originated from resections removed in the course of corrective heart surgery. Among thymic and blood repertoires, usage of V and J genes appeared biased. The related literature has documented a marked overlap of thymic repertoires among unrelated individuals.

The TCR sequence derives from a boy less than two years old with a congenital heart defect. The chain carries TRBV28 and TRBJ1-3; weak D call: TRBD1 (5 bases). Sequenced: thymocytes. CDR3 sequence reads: CASNVTGYPPEYHSGNTIYF. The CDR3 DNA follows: TGTGCCAGCAACGTTACAGGCTACCCCCCAGAGTACCACTCTGGAAACACCATATATTTT.